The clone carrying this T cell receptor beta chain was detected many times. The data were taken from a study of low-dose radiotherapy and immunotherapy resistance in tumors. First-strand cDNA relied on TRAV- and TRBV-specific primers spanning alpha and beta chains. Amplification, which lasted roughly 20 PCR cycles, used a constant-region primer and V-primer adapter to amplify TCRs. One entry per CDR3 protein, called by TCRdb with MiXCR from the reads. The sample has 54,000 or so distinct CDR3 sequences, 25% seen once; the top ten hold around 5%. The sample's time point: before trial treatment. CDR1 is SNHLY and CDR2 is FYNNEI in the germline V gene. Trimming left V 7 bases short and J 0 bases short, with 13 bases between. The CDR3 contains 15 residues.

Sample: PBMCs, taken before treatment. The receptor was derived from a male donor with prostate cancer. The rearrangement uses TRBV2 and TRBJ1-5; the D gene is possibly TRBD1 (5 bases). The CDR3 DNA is TGTGCCAGCACCTCAGGGATTTATAGCAATCAGCCCCAGCATTTT. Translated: CASTSGIYSNQPQHF.